One sample yielded the 28 T cell receptor beta chains listed below, sequenced in a study of blood T cell repertoires in COVID-19. Here immunoSEQ multiplex PCR was the method, and the copy in TCRdb shows in-frame clones only, minus some. This table has over 200,000 clones, 65% to 90% appearing once. Sequencing was done on a sample of peripheral blood. The receptors here all came from a human donor in a cohort sampled during active COVID-19.

This chain links TRBV6-5 with TRBJ2-7, with D perhaps TRBD2 (5 bases). The ends were cut back, 3 bases at V and 6 bases at J, with 15 bases in the middle. The germline V gene encodes CDR1 MNHEY and CDR2 SVGAGI. This CDR3 is 14 amino acids long. CDR3 sequence: CASSYSRTVFEQYF. CDR3 nucleotide sequence: TGTGCCAGCAGTTATTCCCGGACTGTCTTCGAGCAGTACTTC.

This chain joins TRBV18 and TRBJ2-7, with a tentative D call TRBD2 (5 bases). In germline, CDR1 is KGHSH, CDR2 LQKENI. The CDR3 is 14 residues long. Trimming shortened V by 3 bases and J by 6 bases, and 15 bases separated the two germline ends. CDR3 DNA sequence: TGTGCCAGCTCACCCCTCGGGGTCTCAGGCGAGCAGTACTTC. Residues: CASSPLGVSGEQYF.

This chain joins TRBV6-2 or TRBV6-3 and TRBJ2-1, with 8 bases aligning to TRBD2. With V trimmed by 6 bases and J by 10 bases, 8 bases remained unmatched. The CDR3 has 13 amino acids. Germline CDR1 reads MNHEY; CDR2 reads SVGEGT. The CDR3: CASSLARLAEQFF. The CDR3 DNA sequence: TGTGCCAGCAGCCTAGCCCGACTAGCGGAGCAGTTCTTC.

CDR3 nucleotide sequence: TGTGCCAGTAGTATCCGGCTTACAGGGACCACTGAAGCTTTCTTT. Encoded protein: CASSIRLTGTTEAFF. The V gene is TRBV19, the J gene TRBJ1-1, with D perhaps TRBD1 (6 bases). The CDR3 is made up of 15 amino acids. Trimming took off 3 bases at V and 4 bases at J, with 15 bases between the two ends. The germline gives CDR1 LNHDA, CDR2 SQIVND (reference sequence).

This clone has just one count. This chain connects TRBV24-1 to TRBJ1-5; TRBD1 might be the D (6 bases). Trimming left V 4 bases short and J 6 bases short, with 9 bases between. CDR3 size: 13 residues. Per germline, CDR1 KGHDR and CDR2 SFDVKD. DNA for the CDR3: TGTGCCACCAGTGAGTCAGGGGTTCAGCCCCAGCATTTT. It translates to CATSESGVQPQHF.

As regards this clone: The same CDR3 can be traced to other DNA sequences in this sample. V is TRBV3-1 (or the pseudogene TRBV3-2) and J is TRBJ1-6; maybe TRBD1 (5 bases). The V end lost 4 bases, the J end lost 0 bases, and 7 bases lay between the germline ends. The CDR3 has 15 amino acids. Germline values: CDR1 LGHDT, CDR2 YNNKEL (reference sequence). The DNA of the CDR3 is TGTGCCAGCAGCCGAAGGGGCTCCTATAATTCACCCCTCCACTTT. Its protein is CASSRRGSYNSPLHF.

J is TRBJ2-7 and V is TRBV19, with 8 nucleotides matching TRBD1. Trimming removed 0 bases from V and 0 bases from J; junction bases left unmatched: 4. CDR1 LNHDA and CDR2 SQIVND come from the germline V gene (reference sequence). This CDR3 spans 16 amino acids. The CDR3: CASSIDQGASSYEQYF. The CDR3 DNA reads as TGTGCCAGTAGTATAGATCAGGGGGCGAGCTCCTACGAGCAGTACTTC.

The rearrangement joins TRBV18 to TRBJ1-1, with 9 bases lining up with TRBD1. Trimming cost V 4 bases and J 3 bases; bases outside gene matches: 3. Germline V lookup: CDR1 KGHSH, CDR2 LQKENI. The CDR3 length is 14 residues. The CDR3 DNA reads TGTGCCAGCTCACACCGGGACAGGGACACTGAAGCTTTCTTT. This codes for CASSHRDRDTEAFF.

The V and J genes are TRBV5-6 and TRBJ2-7, with TRBD2 as a possible D gene (6 bases). The V end was cut by 3 bases, the J end by 2 bases, with 18 bases between. CDR1 and CDR2 (germline): SGHDT, YYEEEE. This CDR3 comprises 16 residues. The CDR3 DNA is TGTGCCAGCAGCTGGAGGGCGGGCGCTTCCACCTACGAGCAGTACTTC. It encodes CASSWRAGASTYEQYF.

This CDR3 reads CASSPGRSRTEAFF. DNA for the CDR3: TGTGCCAGCAGCCCCGGTCGGTCGCGGACTGAAGCTTTCTTT. The chain joins TRBV7-3 to TRBJ1-1; no clear D gene. Per germline, CDR1 SGHTA and CDR2 FQGTGA. CDR3 size: 14 residues. Trimming removed 5 bases at V and 5 bases at J, with 15 bases between.

This sequence joins TRBV11-2 and TRBJ2-7, with 7 bases lining up with TRBD2. Germline values: CDR1 SGHAT, CDR2 FQNNGV. This CDR3 is 14 amino acids long. The ends lost 3 bases at V and 2 bases at J; junction bases unmatched: 4. The CDR3 sequence is CASSFRTRAYEQYF. In DNA, the CDR3 is TGTGCCAGCAGCTTTAGGACTAGAGCCTACGAGCAGTACTTC.

This chain joins TRBV2 and TRBJ2-3, with 11 bases fitting TRBD2. The CDR3 runs 17 residues. The V gene end was trimmed by 1 base and the J gene end by 0 bases; junction bases not matched to a gene: 3. Germline V gene data show CDR1 as SNHLY and CDR2 as FYNNEI. Here the CDR3 DNA reads TGTGCCAGCAGTGAAGGTCGACTAGCGGGGAGCACAGATACGCAGTATTTT. Its translation: CASSEGRLAGSTDTQYF. The whole variable domain, remainder taken from reference TRBV2 and TRBJ2-3, is EPEVTQTPSHQVTQMGQEVILRCVPISNHLYFYWYRQILGQKVEFLVSFYNNEISEKSEIFDDQFSVERPDGSNFTLKIRSTKLEDSAMYFCASSEGRLAGSTDTQYFGPGTRLTVL.

The genes are TRBV30 and TRBJ2-7, with 9 bases lining up with TRBD1. Trimming took 3 bases from V and 0 from J; bases not matched to a gene: 0. Per the germline V gene, CDR1 is GTSNPN and CDR2 is SVGIG (reference sequence). CDR3 length: 13 residues. The CDR3 spells CAWRTGGSYEQYF. Here the CDR3 DNA reads TGTGCCTGGAGGACAGGGGGCTCCTACGAGCAGTACTTC.

J is TRBJ2-7 and V is TRBV19; 8 positions match TRBD1. V lost 6 bases and J lost 3; bases outside the gene matches: 10. The germline CDR1 and CDR2 sequences are LNHDA and SQIVND (reference sequence). The CDR3 has 15 residues. The CDR3 here is CASSKDRGRGYEQYF. CDR3 sequence (DNA): TGTGCCAGTAGCAAAGACAGGGGAAGGGGCTACGAGCAGTACTTC.

CDR3 in amino acids: CASSLNRDSGGYTF. CDR3 DNA: TGTGCCAGCAGTTTAAACCGGGACAGCGGGGGCTACACCTTC. V is TRBV6-2 or TRBV6-3 and J is TRBJ1-2, with 7 bases fitting TRBD1. The CDR3 contains 14 residues. Germline V CDR1 and CDR2: MNHEY, SVGEGT. Unmatched junction bases numbered 10, after V lost 4 bases and J lost 8 bases.

V and J are TRBV14 and TRBJ2-1; 9 positions agree with TRBD2. The junction had 7 bases not matched to a gene; V was cut back by 3 bases and J by 7 bases. CDR1 is SGHDN, CDR2 FVKESK, per germline. The CDR3 totals 15 residues. The CDR3 nucleotides read TGTGCCAGCAGCCAGCTTAGCGGGAGACGGAATGAGCAGTTCTTC. Amino acid sequence: CASSQLSGRRNEQFF.

The chain links TRBV7-2 to TRBJ2-7, with TRBD2 matching over 13 bases. With 5 bases clipped from V and 4 bases from J, the junction kept 2 bases outside the gene matches. The CDR3 sequence is 14 residues long. Germline lookup yields CDR1 SGHTA and CDR2 FQGNSA. The CDR3, as DNA: TGTGCCAGCAGCAGGACTAGCGGGAGTTACGAGCAGTACTTC. Translated, it gives CASSRTSGSYEQYF.

This chain connects TRBV7-8 to TRBJ2-5; TRBD2 matches at 11 bases. Germline CDR1 and CDR2: SGHVS and FQNEAQ. CDR3 size: 15 residues. With V trimmed by 1 base and J by 6 bases, 4 bases remained unmatched. For the CDR3, the DNA is TGTGCCAGCAGCTTAGTAGCGGGAGGGCGAAAGACCCAGTACTTC. This translates into CASSLVAGGRKTQYF.

This rearrangement joins TRBV6-2 or TRBV6-3 to TRBJ2-7; D not certain. CDR3 length: 12 residues. V lost 4 bases and J lost 6, with 10 bases in between. The germline CDR1 and CDR2 sequences are MNHEY and SVGEGT. In nucleotides, the CDR3 is TGTGCCAGCAGTTCCTCCTATGTCGAGCAGTACTTC. Encoded protein: CASSSSYVEQYF.

The genes are TRBV9 and TRBJ1-2; 9 bases are a match to TRBD1. The CDR3 has 14 residues. Trimming at V came to 4 bases and at J to 7 bases, leaving 8 bases not matched to a gene. The germline gives CDR1 SGDLS, CDR2 YYNGEE. CDR3 in amino acids: CASSPNLDRGGYTF. In nucleotides, the CDR3 is TGTGCCAGCAGCCCGAACTTGGACAGGGGTGGCTACACCTTC.

The chain couples TRBV6-5 to TRBJ2-7, with TRBD1 identical over 10 bases. V shed 3 bases and J 0 bases; nucleotides not matched to a gene: 2. The V gene's germline CDR1 is MNHEY and CDR2 SVGAGI. The CDR3 runs to 15 residues. CDR3 coding DNA: TGTGCCAGCAGTTATGGACAGGGGGACTCCTACGAGCAGTACTTC. It translates to CASSYGQGDSYEQYF.

The chain links TRBV7-8 to TRBJ2-7; 10 bases agree with TRBD2. Trimming cost V 1 base and J 2 bases; bases outside gene matches: 11. Germline lookup yields CDR1 SGHVS and CDR2 FQNEAQ. The CDR3 loop spans 18 amino acids. DNA for the CDR3: TGTGCCAGCAGCTTAGTCCCAAGAGCGGGAGGGATGGCCTACGAGCAGTACTTC. This codes for CASSLVPRAGGMAYEQYF. Using reference TRBV7-8 and TRBJ2-7 for the parts outside the CDR3, the full variable domain is GAGVSQSPRYKVAKRGQDVALRCDPISGHVSLFWYQQALGQGPEFLTYFQNEAQLDKSGLPSDRFFAERPEGSVSTLKIQRTQQEDSAVYLCASSLVPRAGGMAYEQYFGPGTRLTVT.

V gene TRBV5-5 combines with J gene TRBJ2-3, with TRBD2 identical over 11 bases. Trimming at V came to 2 bases and at J to 2 bases, leaving 7 bases not matched to a gene. Germline CDR1 reads SGHKS; CDR2 reads YYEKEE (reference sequence). The CDR3 has 17 residues. The CDR3 sequence is CASSLLSGRAYTDTQYF. CDR3 nucleotides: TGTGCCAGCAGCTTACTTAGCGGGAGGGCGTACACAGATACGCAGTATTTT.

This chain uses TRBV27 with TRBJ1-2; D gene ambiguous. V dropped 4 bases and J dropped 4 bases, with 4 bases sitting between them. CDR1 is MNHEY and CDR2 is SMNVEV in the germline V gene (reference sequence). The CDR3 runs to 11 residues. CDR3 loop: CASSSGYGYTF. The DNA for the CDR3 is TGTGCCAGCAGTTCCGGCTATGGCTACACCTTC.

V usage is TRBV27 and J usage is TRBJ1-1, with D unresolved. CDR1 and CDR2 from the germline V gene are MNHEY and SMNVEV (reference sequence). The germline V and J ends were trimmed by 9 bases and 3 bases, with 14 bases remaining between them. CDR3 length: 13 residues. CDR3 region: CASNRGQYTEAFF. The CDR3 DNA reads TGTGCCAGTAACCGAGGGCAGTACACTGAAGCTTTCTTT.

This clone was counted a few times. This sequence joins TRBV3-1 (or the pseudogene TRBV3-2) and TRBJ2-2, with D perhaps matching TRBD2 (5 bases). CDR3 length: 15 amino acids. Trimming removed 3 bases at V and 6 bases at J, with 14 bases between. Looked up from germline, CDR1 is LGHDT and CDR2 is YNNKEL (reference sequence). In DNA form, the CDR3 reads TGTGCCAGCAGCCAGCAAGGGAGTAGGGCCGGGGAGCTGTTTTTT. Protein product: CASSQQGSRAGELFF.

This chain joins TRBV19 and TRBJ1-6; D perhaps matches TRBD1 (5 bases). The germline V gene has CDR1 LNHDA and CDR2 SQIVND (reference sequence). V shed 7 bases and J shed 0 bases, with 7 bases lying between them. The CDR3 loop spans 14 amino acids. The CDR3 DNA reads as TGTGCCAGTACTGACAGCTCCTATAATTCACCCCTCCACTTT. It specifies CASTDSSYNSPLHF.

This clone turned up a few times. The rearrangement uses TRBV27 and TRBJ1-1; 11 nucleotides align to TRBD1. V was pared by 5 bases and J by 5 bases, with 4 bases of the junction left unmatched. Germline CDR1 and CDR2: MNHEY and SMNVEV (reference sequence). This CDR3 contains 14 residues. The CDR3 DNA follows: TGTGCCAGCAGTGATAGGGACAGGGGGACTGAAGCTTTCTTT. Translated, it gives CASSDRDRGTEAFF.